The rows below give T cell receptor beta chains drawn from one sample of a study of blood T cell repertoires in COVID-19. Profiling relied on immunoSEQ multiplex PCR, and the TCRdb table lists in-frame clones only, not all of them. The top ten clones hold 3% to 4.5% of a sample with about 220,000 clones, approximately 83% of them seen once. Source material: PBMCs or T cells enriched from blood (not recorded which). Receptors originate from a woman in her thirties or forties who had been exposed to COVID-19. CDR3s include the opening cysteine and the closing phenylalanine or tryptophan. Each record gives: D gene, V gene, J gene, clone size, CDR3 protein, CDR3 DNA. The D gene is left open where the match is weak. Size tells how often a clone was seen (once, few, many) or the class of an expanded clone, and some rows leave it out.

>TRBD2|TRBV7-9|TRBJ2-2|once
CASSQTSGGSGELFF
TGTGCCAGCAGCCAGACTAGCGGGGGCTCCGGGGAGCTGTTTTTT
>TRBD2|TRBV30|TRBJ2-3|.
CAWSGGAPDTQYF
TGTGCCTGGAGCGGGGGGGCCCCAGATACGCAGTATTTT
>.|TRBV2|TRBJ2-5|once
CASSESSRGETQYF
TGTGCCAGCAGTGAATCAAGCAGGGGAGAGACCCAGTACTTC
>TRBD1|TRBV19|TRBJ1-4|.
CASSPADRDEKLFF
TGTGCCAGTAGTCCCGCGGACAGGGATGAAAAACTGTTTTTT
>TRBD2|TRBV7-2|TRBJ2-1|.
CASVAGGRNNEQFF
TGTGCCAGCGTAGCGGGGGGGCGGAACAATGAGCAGTTCTTC
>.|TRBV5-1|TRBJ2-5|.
CASSLGAGFQETQYF
TGCGCCAGCAGCTTGGGTGCCGGTTTCCAAGAGACCCAGTACTTC
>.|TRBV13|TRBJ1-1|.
CASSLGQAAFF
TGTGCCAGCAGCTTAGGTCAGGCGGCTTTCTTT
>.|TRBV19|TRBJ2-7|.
CASSIEHRTSYEQYF
TGTGCCAGTAGTATAGAGCACAGGACCTCCTACGAGCAGTACTTC
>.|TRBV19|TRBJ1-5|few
CASAQRGQPQHF
TGTGCTTCCGCCCAGAGGGGGCAGCCCCAGCATTTT
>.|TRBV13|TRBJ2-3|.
CASSLSGEGTDTQYF
TGTGCCAGCAGCTTATCGGGGGAAGGGACAGATACGCAGTATTTT
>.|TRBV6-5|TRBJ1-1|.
CASRRASRNTEAFF
TGTGCCAGCAGGAGGGCTTCCAGAAACACTGAAGCTTTCTTT
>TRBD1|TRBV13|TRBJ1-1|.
CASSPYGTGENEAFF
TGTGCCAGCAGCCCGTACGGGACAGGGGAAAATGAAGCTTTCTTT
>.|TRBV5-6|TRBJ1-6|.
CASSSYGSPLHF
TGTGCCAGCAGCTCCTATGGTTCACCCCTCCACTTT
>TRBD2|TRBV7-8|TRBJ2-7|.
CASSEALLAGGPKQYF
TGTGCCAGCAGCGAAGCTCTACTAGCGGGGGGGCCCAAGCAGTACTTC
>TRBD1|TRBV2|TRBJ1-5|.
CASSGAGGDQPQHF
TGTGCCAGCAGTGGTGCAGGGGGAGATCAGCCCCAGCATTTT
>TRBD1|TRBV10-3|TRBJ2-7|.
CAIRERPGQDYEQYF
TGTGCCATCAGAGAACGCCCGGGACAGGATTACGAGCAGTACTTC
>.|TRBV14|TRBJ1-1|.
CASSRDRNTEAFF
TGTGCCAGCAGCCGAGACAGGAACACTGAAGCTTTCTTT
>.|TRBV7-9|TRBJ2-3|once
CASSPGGRDTQYF
TGTGCCAGCAGCCCTGGGGGCAGGGATACGCAGTATTTT
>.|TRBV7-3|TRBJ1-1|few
CASSQARNTEAFF
TGTGCCAGCAGCCAGGCAAGGAACACTGAAGCTTTCTTT